This T cell receptor beta chain was sequenced for a study of shared clonotypes between healthy human individuals. Naivety among CD8 cells was defined by CD45RO negativity and positive CCR7 selection, thereby excluding terminally differentiated effector memory CD45RA+ cells. Study donors comprised healthy, HIV-negative adults devoid of recent acute infection or vaccination. The donor cohort consisted entirely of Caucasian adults residing in Nashville, Tennessee. As regards this clone: Its target is not known. The identical CDR3 is also encoded by other nucleotide sequences in the sample.

Broader study findings: How much donors shared clonotypes was expected to be affected by sequencing depth. Generally, naive subsets (rather than memory subsets) showed larger estimated richness.

The table came from immunoSEQ multiplex PCR; TCRdb's copy has only in-frame clones and leaves some out. The sample has hundreds of thousands of clones, approximately 96% seen once; the top ten hold about 0.12%. V lost 5 bases to trimming and J lost 0 bases; unmatched junction nucleotides: 3. This CDR3 comprises 16 residues. Germline loops: CDR1 SEHNR, CDR2 FQNEAQ (reference sequence). The clonotype comes from a woman under 40 in good health. This rearrangement joins TRBV7-9 to TRBJ2-1, with TRBD2 identical over 11 bases. Sequenced material: naive CD8+ T cells sorted from blood. CDR3 amino acids: CASSPTSGSSYNEQFF. DNA for the CDR3: TGTGCCAGCAGCCCAACTAGCGGGAGCTCCTACAATGAGCAGTTCTTC.